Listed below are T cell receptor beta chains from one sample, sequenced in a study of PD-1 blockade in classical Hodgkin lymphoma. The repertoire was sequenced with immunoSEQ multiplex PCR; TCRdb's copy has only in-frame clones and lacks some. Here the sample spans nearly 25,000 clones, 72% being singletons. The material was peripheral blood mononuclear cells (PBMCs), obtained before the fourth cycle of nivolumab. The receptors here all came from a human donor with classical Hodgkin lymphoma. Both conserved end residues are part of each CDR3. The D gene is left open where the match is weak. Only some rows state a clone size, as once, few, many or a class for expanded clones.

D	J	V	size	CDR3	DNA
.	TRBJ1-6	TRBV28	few	CASTRRRAGGNSPLHF	TGTGCCAGCACCAGGCGTAGGGCAGGAGGGAATTCACCCCTCCACTTT
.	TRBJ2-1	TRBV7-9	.	CASSRGRTLKRWAHDEQFF	TGTGCCAGCAGCCGCGGCAGGACACTGAAAAGATGGGCGCACGATGAGCAGTTCTTC
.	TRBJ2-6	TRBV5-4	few	CASSFYSGANVLTF	TGTGCCAGCAGCTTCTACTCTGGGGCCAACGTCCTGACTTTC
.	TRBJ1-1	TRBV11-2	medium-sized	CASNIGGVTEAFF	TGTGCCAGCAACATCGGGGGTGTCACTGAAGCTTTCTTT
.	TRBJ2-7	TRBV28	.	CASRAVAGRASYEQYF	TGTGCCAGCAGAGCCGTCGCCGGAAGGGCCTCCTACGAGCAGTACTTC
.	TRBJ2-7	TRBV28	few	CASIGPGASSYEQYF	TGTGCCAGCATCGGTCCGGGGGCTAGCTCCTACGAGCAGTACTTC
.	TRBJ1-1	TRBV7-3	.	CASSLSDGTEAFF	TGTGCCAGCAGCTTGTCCGACGGCACTGAAGCTTTCTTT
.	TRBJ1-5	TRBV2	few	CASSPGAAQPQHF	TGTGCCAGCAGCCCCGGGGCGGCTCAGCCCCAGCATTTT
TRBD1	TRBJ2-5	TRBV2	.	CASGPTGGRETQYF	TGTGCCAGCGGGCCGACAGGGGGCCGAGAGACCCAGTACTTC
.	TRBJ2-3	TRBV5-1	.	CASSLGGYTQYF	TGCGCCAGCAGCTTGGGAGGATATACGCAGTATTTT
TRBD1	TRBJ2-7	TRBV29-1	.	CSVVPQGAVGEQYF	TGCAGCGTTGTTCCCCAGGGGGCTGTGGGGGAGCAGTACTTC
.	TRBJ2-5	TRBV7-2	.	CASSPRVLGRREETQYF	TGTGCCAGCAGTCCCCGCGTTCTGGGTCGGCGCGAAGAGACCCAGTACTTC
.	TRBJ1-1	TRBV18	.	CASSQTTERTYTEAFF	TGTGCCAGCTCTCAAACGACAGAGCGAACCTACACTGAAGCTTTCTTT
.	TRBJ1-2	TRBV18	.	CASSPSARREAYGYTF	TGTGCCAGCTCACCAAGTGCGAGACGGGAGGCCTATGGCTACACCTTC
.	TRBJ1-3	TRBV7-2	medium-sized	CASSQSGGGTGNTIYF	TGTGCCAGCAGCCAGAGTGGGGGCGGAACAGGAAACACCATATATTTT
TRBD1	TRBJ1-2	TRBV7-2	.	CASSPGAGQGKLYGYTF	TGTGCCAGCAGCCCGGGCGCGGGACAGGGAAAACTCTATGGCTACACCTTC
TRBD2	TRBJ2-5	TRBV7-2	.	CASSIAGGTQETQYF	TGTGCCAGTTCGATAGCGGGGGGCACACAAGAGACCCAGTACTTC
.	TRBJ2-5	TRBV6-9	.	CASRAQAETQYF	TGTGCCAGCAGAGCCCAGGCAGAGACCCAGTACTTC
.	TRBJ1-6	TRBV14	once	CASSRGRTRNSPLHF	TGTGCCAGCAGCAGGGGGAGGACAAGAAATTCACCCCTCCACTTT
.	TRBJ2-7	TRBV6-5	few	CASRAAAYEQYF	TGTGCCAGCCGGGCTGCGGCTTACGAGCAGTACTTC
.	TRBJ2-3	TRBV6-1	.	CASSGNTDTQYF	TGTGCCAGCAGTGGAAACACAGATACGCAGTATTTT
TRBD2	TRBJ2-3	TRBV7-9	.	CASSPGLAGARTDTQYF	TGTGCCAGCAGTCCGGGACTAGCGGGGGCCCGCACAGATACGCAGTATTTT
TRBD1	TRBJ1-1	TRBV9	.	CASSGPTGAYTEAFF	TGTGCCAGCAGCGGGCCGACAGGGGCCTACACTGAAGCTTTCTTT
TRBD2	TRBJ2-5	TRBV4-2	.	CASSSSTSGGGETQYF	TGTGCCAGCAGCTCCTCGACTAGCGGGGGGGGCGAGACCCAGTACTTC
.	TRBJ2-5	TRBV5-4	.	CASSLSETQYF	TGTGCCAGCAGCTTGTCAGAGACCCAGTACTTC
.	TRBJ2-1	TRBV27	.	CASSSLGGHNEQFF	TGTGCCAGCAGCTCACTAGGCGGCCACAATGAGCAGTTCTTC
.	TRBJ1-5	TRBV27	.	CASSPNYSNQPQHF	TGTGCCAGCAGTCCTAATTATAGCAATCAGCCCCAGCATTTT
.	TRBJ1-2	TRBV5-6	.	CASSLGLPTTSFRGYTF	TGTGCCAGCAGCTTGGGCCTGCCTACGACTTCTTTCAGAGGCTACACCTTC
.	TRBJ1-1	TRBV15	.	CATSRDSGSSTGGEAFF	TGTGCCACCAGCAGAGATTCGGGGTCTTCGACGGGGGGTGAAGCTTTCTTT
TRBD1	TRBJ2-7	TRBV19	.	CASSIVTGSEQYF	TGTGCCAGTAGTATTGTGACAGGGAGTGAGCAGTACTTC
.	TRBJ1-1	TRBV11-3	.	CASSLYTTRAFF	TGTGCCAGCAGCTTATATACCACGCGAGCTTTCTTT
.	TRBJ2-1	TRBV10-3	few	CAISTGPSNEQFF	TGTGCCATCAGTACCGGGCCTTCCAATGAGCAGTTCTTC
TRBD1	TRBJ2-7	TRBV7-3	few	CASSAGPGGLYEQYF	TGTGCCAGCAGCGCCGGGCCAGGGGGATTATACGAGCAGTACTTC
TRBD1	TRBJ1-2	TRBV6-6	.	CASSYSGTAGGYTF	TGTGCCAGCAGTTATAGTGGGACAGCGGGCGGCTACACCTTC
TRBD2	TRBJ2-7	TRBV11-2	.	CASSFSGGVSSYEQYF	TGTGCCAGCAGCTTTAGCGGGGGGGTCAGCTCCTACGAGCAGTACTTC
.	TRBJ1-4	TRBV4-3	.	CASSQDSGHGEKLFF	TGCGCCAGCAGCCAAGATAGTGGACACGGCGAAAAACTGTTTTTT
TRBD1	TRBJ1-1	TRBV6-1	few	CASRPSGGTEAFF	TGTGCCAGCAGACCTTCAGGGGGCACTGAAGCTTTCTTT
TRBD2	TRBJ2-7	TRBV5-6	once	CASSPRDYSYSEQYF	TGTGCCAGCAGCCCCCGGGACTACTCTTATTCCGAGCAGTACTTC
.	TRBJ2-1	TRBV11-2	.	CASSLGTRTDFEQFF	TGTGCCAGCAGCTTAGGAACCAGGACAGACTTTGAGCAGTTCTTC
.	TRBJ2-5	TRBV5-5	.	CASSGPDRSQETQYF	TGTGCCAGCAGCGGGCCCGACCGGTCCCAAGAGACCCAGTACTTC
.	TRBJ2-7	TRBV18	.	CASSPYSEGSEQYF	TGTGCCAGCTCACCATACTCAGAGGGGTCCGAGCAGTACTTC
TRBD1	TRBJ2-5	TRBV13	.	CASSRAGGFQETQYF	TGTGCCAGCAGTCGGGCAGGGGGCTTCCAAGAGACCCAGTACTTC
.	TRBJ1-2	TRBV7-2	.	CASSKTVNYGYTF	TGTGCCAGCAGCAAGACAGTGAACTATGGCTACACCTTC
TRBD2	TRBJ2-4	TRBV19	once	CASSTYTSAENIQYF	TGTGCCAGTAGTACGTACACTAGCGCGGAAAACATTCAGTACTTC
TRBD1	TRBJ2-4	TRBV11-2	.	CASSEDRTKNIQYF	TGTGCCAGCAGCGAGGACAGGACCAAAAACATTCAGTACTTC
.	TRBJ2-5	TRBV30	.	CAWSMSLWETQYF	TGTGCCTGGAGTATGAGCTTATGGGAGACCCAGTACTTC
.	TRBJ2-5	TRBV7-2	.	CASSRYGETQYF	TGTGCCAGCAGCCGGTACGGGGAGACCCAGTACTTC